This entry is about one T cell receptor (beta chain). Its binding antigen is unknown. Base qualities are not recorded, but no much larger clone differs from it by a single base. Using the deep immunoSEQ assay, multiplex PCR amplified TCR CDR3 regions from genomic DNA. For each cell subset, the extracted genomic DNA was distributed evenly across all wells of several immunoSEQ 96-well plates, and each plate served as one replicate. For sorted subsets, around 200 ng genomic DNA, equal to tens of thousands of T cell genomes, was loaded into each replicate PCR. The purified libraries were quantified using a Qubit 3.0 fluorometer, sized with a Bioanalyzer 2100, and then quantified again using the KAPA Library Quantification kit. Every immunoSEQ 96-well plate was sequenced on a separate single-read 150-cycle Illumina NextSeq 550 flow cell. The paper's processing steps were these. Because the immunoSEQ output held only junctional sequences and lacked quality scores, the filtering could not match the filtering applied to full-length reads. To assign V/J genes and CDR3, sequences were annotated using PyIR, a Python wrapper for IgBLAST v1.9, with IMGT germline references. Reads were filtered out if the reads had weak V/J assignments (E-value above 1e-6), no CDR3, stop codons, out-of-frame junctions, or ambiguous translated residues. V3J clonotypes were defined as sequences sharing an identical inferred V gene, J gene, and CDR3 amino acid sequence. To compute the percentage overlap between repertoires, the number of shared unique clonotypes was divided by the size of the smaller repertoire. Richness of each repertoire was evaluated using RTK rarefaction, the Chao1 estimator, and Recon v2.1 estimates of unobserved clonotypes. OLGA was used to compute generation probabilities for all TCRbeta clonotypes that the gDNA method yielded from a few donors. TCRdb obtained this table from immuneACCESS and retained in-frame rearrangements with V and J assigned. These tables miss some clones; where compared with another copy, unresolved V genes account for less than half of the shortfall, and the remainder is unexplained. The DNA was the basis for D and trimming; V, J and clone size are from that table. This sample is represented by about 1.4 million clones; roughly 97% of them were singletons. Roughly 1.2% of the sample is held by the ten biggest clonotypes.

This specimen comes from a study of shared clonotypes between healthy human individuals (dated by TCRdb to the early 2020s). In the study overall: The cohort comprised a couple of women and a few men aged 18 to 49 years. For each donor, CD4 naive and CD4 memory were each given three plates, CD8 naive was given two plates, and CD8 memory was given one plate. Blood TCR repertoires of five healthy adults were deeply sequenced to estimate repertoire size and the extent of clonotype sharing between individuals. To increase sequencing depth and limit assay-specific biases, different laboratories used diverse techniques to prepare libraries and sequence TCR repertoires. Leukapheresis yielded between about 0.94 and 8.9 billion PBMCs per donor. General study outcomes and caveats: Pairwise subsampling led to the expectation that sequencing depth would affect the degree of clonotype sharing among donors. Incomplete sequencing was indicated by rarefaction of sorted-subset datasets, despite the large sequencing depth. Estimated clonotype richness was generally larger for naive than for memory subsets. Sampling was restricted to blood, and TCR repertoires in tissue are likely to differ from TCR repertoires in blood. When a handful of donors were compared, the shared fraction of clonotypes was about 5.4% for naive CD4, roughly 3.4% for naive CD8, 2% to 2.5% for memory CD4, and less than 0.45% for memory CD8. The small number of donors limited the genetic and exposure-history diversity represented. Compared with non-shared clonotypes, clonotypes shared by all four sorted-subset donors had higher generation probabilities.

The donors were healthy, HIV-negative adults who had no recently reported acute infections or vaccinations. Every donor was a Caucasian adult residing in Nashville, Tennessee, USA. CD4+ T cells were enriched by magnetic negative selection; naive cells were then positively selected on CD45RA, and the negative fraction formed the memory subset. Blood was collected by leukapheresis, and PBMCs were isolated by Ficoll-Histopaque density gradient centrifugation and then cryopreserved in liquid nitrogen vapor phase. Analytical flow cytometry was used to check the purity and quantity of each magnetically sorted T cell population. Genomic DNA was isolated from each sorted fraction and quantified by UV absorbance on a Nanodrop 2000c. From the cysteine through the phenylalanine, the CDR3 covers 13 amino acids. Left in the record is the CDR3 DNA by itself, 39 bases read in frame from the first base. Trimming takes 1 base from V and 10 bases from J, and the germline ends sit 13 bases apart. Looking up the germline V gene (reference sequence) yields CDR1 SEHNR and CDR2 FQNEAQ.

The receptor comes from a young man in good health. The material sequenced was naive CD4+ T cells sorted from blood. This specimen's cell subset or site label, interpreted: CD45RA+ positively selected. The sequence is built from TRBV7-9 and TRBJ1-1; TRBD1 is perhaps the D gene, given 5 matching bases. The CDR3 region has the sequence CASSLEGRGRAFF. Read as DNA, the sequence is TGTGCCAGCAGCTTAGAGGGGAGGGGCAGAGCTTTCTTT.